The 32 T cell receptor beta chains in this list originate from one sample, sequenced in a study of blood T cells in healthy people across ages. A second PCR of roughly 7 to 11 cycles used a sample-barcoded 5' primer and a J-beta primer mix. TCRdb fed the 5' RACE reads into MiXCR, producing one record per CDR3 protein. The table lists roughly 1.4 million distinct CDR3 sequences, approximately 59% of them singletons. Input material: blood. The receptors come from a man between 18 and 35 years old in good health.

This clonotype was observed once. V is TRBV14 and J is TRBJ2-3; D not resolved. Germline-derived CDR1 and CDR2 are SGHDN and FVKESK. This CDR3 spans 12 amino acids. Trimming took 0 bases from V and 8 from J, leaving 6 bases between them. CDR3 nucleotides: TGTGCCAGCAGCCAAGAGGTCGGTACGCAGTATTTT. It encodes CASSQEVGTQYF.

DNA of the CDR3: TGCAGTGCCGGCGGGCGGGAGGGCCTTGTTGATGAGCAGTTCTTC. It translates to CSAGGREGLVDEQFF. The chain uses TRBV20-1 and TRBJ2-1; 9 bases map to TRBD2. The CDR3 consists of 15 residues. The J segment lost 8 bases and the V segment lost 6 bases, leaving 14 bases of the junction unmatched. The germline V gene has CDR1 DFQATT and CDR2 SNEGSKA (reference sequence).

This clonotype was picked up many times. One junction end disagrees with the germline gene, perhaps due to a read error. The V gene is TRBV5-1, the J gene TRBJ2-7; a weak D match, TRBD1 (6 bases). CDR1 and CDR2 (germline): SGHRS, YFSETQ. The CDR3 spans 14 residues. The CDR3 here is CASSLEQGSYEQYF. The CDR3 coding sequence is TGTGCCAGCAGCTTAGAACAGGGAAGCTACGAGCAGTACTTC. The full variable domain, with the rest looked up from reference TRBV5-1 and TRBJ2-7, is KAGVTQTPRYLIKTRGQQVTLSCSPISGHRSVSWYQQTPGQGLQFLFEYFSETQRNKGNFPGRFSGRQFSNSRSEMNVSTLELGDSALYLCASSLEQGSYEQYFGPGTRLTVT.

The chain links TRBV4-3 to TRBJ2-3, with a tentative D call TRBD1 (5 bases). V dropped 3 bases and J dropped 6 bases, with 10 bases sitting between them. CDR3 size: 13 residues. Germline V gene lookup returns CDR1 LGHNA and CDR2 YSLEER. The CDR3 nucleotides are TGCGCCAGCAGCCAGACAGTACGGGATACGCAGTATTTT. This encodes CASSQTVRDTQYF.

The table lists this clonotype with a few counts. The chain has TRBV10-1 and TRBJ2-7, with D uncertain. The V end was cut by 0 bases, the J end by 5 bases, with 5 bases between. This CDR3 is built from 12 residues. Germline V gene data show CDR1 as WNHNN and CDR2 as SYGVQD (reference sequence). The CDR3 DNA reads TGCGCCAGCAGTGAGTCCTTAGACGAGCAGTACTTC. Amino acids: CASSESLDEQYF.

The rearrangement links TRBV7-9 to TRBJ1-2, with TRBD1 matching 7 bases. The germline V gene has CDR1 SEHNR and CDR2 FQNEAQ (reference sequence). This CDR3 is built from 15 residues. V lost 5 bases and J lost 0; bases outside the gene matches: 6. CDR3 bases: TGTGCCAGCAGCGCGAGACAGGGAACTAACTATGGCTACACCTTC. It yields the protein CASSARQGTNYGYTF. Supplemented by reference TRBV7-9 and TRBJ1-2, the full variable domain reads DTGVSQNPRHKITKRGQNVTFRCDPISEHNRLYWYRQTLGQGPEFLTYFQNEAQLEKSRLLSDRFSAERPKGSFSTLEIQRTEQGDSAMYLCASSARQGTNYGYTFGSGTRLTVV.

The chain combines TRBV7-8 with TRBJ1-4, with a tentative D call TRBD1 (6 bases). The CDR3 is 20 amino acids. Germline lookup yields CDR1 SGHVS and CDR2 FQNEAQ. The germline V and J ends were trimmed by 1 base and 2 bases, with 23 bases remaining between them. CDR3 protein: CASSLGVAWGRGSTNEKLFF. The CDR3 DNA follows: TGTGCCAGCAGCTTAGGAGTAGCATGGGGCAGGGGATCGACTAATGAAAAACTGTTTTTT. The full variable domain, with the rest looked up from reference TRBV7-8 and TRBJ1-4, is GAGVSQSPRYKVAKRGQDVALRCDPISGHVSLFWYQQALGQGPEFLTYFQNEAQLDKSGLPSDRFFAERPEGSVSTLKIQRTQQEDSAVYLCASSLGVAWGRGSTNEKLFFGSGTQLSVL.

The chain links TRBV3-1 to TRBJ2-7; D is unclear. Near its end, the DNA agrees better with TRBJ2-5, so the J call may be wrong. The CDR3 is 15 residues long. Germline CDR1 reads LGHDT; CDR2 reads YNNKEL (reference sequence). CDR3 nucleotides: TGTGCCAGCAGCCAAGAACGTGTCGGACCCGAGACCCAGTACTTC. Residues: CASSQERVGPETQYF.

The chain joins TRBV5-1 to TRBJ2-1, with D hard to call. CDR1 and CDR2 (germline): SGHRS, YFSETQ. The length of the CDR3 is 14 residues. V shed 2 bases and J shed 2 bases, with 8 bases lying between them. The CDR3 DNA reads as TGCGCCAGCAGCTTTACAGAAACCTACAATGAGCAGTTCTTC. Protein product: CASSFTETYNEQFF.

V and J are TRBV5-1 and TRBJ2-7; 11 bases line up with TRBD2. Germline V gene lookup returns CDR1 SGHRS and CDR2 YFSETQ. V gave up 4 bases and J gave up 4 bases; unmatched junction bases: 7. The CDR3 consists of 15 residues. CDR3 amino acids: CASSLSGRGLYEQYF. The CDR3 DNA reads as TGCGCCAGCAGCCTTAGCGGGAGGGGGCTTTACGAGCAGTACTTC.

This clonotype came up once. The V gene is TRBV11-2, the J gene TRBJ1-5; D uncertain. V lost 5 bases and J lost 3, with 14 bases in between. Germline V CDR1 and CDR2: SGHAT, FQNNGV. The CDR3 spans 15 residues. The CDR3 loop reads CASSPGGSANQPQHF. CDR3 in DNA: TGTGCCAGCAGCCCCGGAGGCAGCGCCAATCAGCCCCAGCATTTT.

This clonotype was counted a few times. The rearrangement links TRBV12-3 or TRBV12-4 to TRBJ1-3; D unresolved. The V and J ends lost 4 bases and 4 bases respectively, with 8 bases between them. The CDR3 has 13 residues. This CDR3 reads CASSSSNGNTIYF. CDR3 sequence (DNA): TGTGCCAGCAGTTCGAGTAACGGAAACACCATATATTTT.

The gene calls are TRBV7-8 and TRBJ1-5; possible D gene TRBD1, 6 bases. V lost 5 bases, J lost 5 bases, and 16 bases lay in between. Germline lookup yields CDR1 SGHVS and CDR2 FQNEAQ. This CDR3 spans 15 amino acids. For the CDR3, the DNA is TGTGCCAGCAGCACCCCGGGACACCCCGATCAGCCCCAGCATTTT. Its protein product is CASSTPGHPDQPQHF.

V usage is TRBV14 and J usage is TRBJ2-2; 8 bases line up with TRBD1. This CDR3 contains 15 residues. The germline V gene encodes CDR1 SGHDN and CDR2 FVKESK. The V segment lost 4 bases and the J segment 1 base; nucleotides outside the gene matches: 2. DNA of the CDR3: TGTGCCAGCAGCCCCAGGGGGCAGAACACCGGGGAGCTGTTTTTT. It is translated as CASSPRGQNTGELFF.

Only a few counts were recorded for this clonotype. The rearrangement uses TRBV29-1 and TRBJ1-5; D not resolved. Trimming pared 7 bases from V and 4 bases from J, leaving 11 bases between. The CDR3 contains 12 residues. CDR1 and CDR2 from the germline V gene are SQVTM and ANQGSEA. CDR3 coding DNA: TGCAGCGCTGCAGACGGGAATCAGCCCCAGCATTTT. Its protein product is CSAADGNQPQHF.

This clonotype came up a few times. The chain joins TRBV10-3 to TRBJ2-4; D gene unclear. The DNA end lines up better with TRBJ2-5; the J call may be wrong. CDR1 and CDR2 from the germline V gene are ENHRY and SYGVKD. The CDR3 has 13 residues. CDR3 DNA: TGTGCCATCAGTGATGGCACACAAGAGACCCAGTACTTC. As protein: CAISDGTQETQYF.

The V and J genes are TRBV5-1 and TRBJ1-2, with D possibly TRBD1 on 6 matching bases. CDR1 is SGHRS, CDR2 YFSETQ, per germline. Trimming left V 6 bases short and J 6 bases short, with 18 bases between. The CDR3 loop spans 14 amino acids. DNA for the CDR3: TGCGCCAGCACCGCCTTAGAACGGGACAATGGCTACACCTTC. Its protein is CASTALERDNGYTF.

This chain links TRBV13 with TRBJ2-7; no reliable D call. CDR1 is PRHDT, CDR2 FYEKMQ, per germline (reference sequence). Trimming shortened V by 0 bases and J by 3 bases, and 18 bases separated the two germline ends. This CDR3 has 17 amino acids. CDR3 loop: CASSLGIRITDNYEQYF. DNA of the CDR3: TGTGCCAGCAGCTTAGGCATTCGGATCACGGATAACTACGAGCAGTACTTC.

The CDR3 nucleotides are TGTGCCATCAGTCCGGCACGGACCCGCGGTCGGGAGACCCAGTACTTC. Its translation is CAISPARTRGRETQYF. The J gene is TRBJ2-5, the V gene TRBV10-3; unclear D gene. V was cut by 5 bases and J by 5 bases, with 21 bases left in between. The CDR3 extends over 16 amino acids. CDR1 ENHRY and CDR2 SYGVKD come from the germline V gene.

On this clonotype: One end of the junction fails to match germline, which may point to a read error. The rearrangement links TRBV29-1 to TRBJ2-3, with TRBD1 matching 11 bases. CDR1 is SQVTM, CDR2 ANQGSEA, per germline. CDR3 length: 13 amino acids. In DNA form, the CDR3 reads TGCAGCGCGGACAGGGGGCCGACAGGTACGCAGTATTTT. Protein sequence: CSADRGPTGTQYF.

In DNA, the CDR3 is TGTGCCAGCAGTCGGGCCGTTCGGAATTCACCCCTCCACTTT. This sequence encodes CASSRAVRNSPLHF. This rearrangement joins TRBV7-2 to TRBJ1-6, with D unresolved. The germline V and J ends were trimmed by 6 bases and 7 bases, with 13 bases remaining between them. The germline gives CDR1 SGHTA, CDR2 FQGNSA. CDR3 length: 14 amino acids.

The chain uses TRBV4-1 and TRBJ2-1; no reliable D call. CDR3 length: 12 residues. Trimming took off 3 bases at V and 4 bases at J, with 4 bases between the two ends. CDR1 is MGHRA, CDR2 YSYEKL, per germline. The DNA of the CDR3 is TGCGCCAGCAGCCATGTTTACAATGAGCAGTTCTTC. It encodes CASSHVYNEQFF.

This clonotype has a count of ten or more. At one boundary the junction diverges from the germline segment, which might be a read error. J is TRBJ2-5 and V is TRBV7-9; D perhaps matches TRBD1 (6 bases). The CDR3 extends over 14 amino acids. Germline lookup yields CDR1 SEHNR and CDR2 FQNEAQ (reference sequence). This chain's CDR3 is CASSLATGQETQYF. CDR3 sequence (DNA): TGCGCCAGCAGCTTGGCGACAGGACAAGAGACCCAGTACTTC.

This clonotype appeared a single time. The J gene is TRBJ2-3, the V gene TRBV5-1; TRBD1 is a possible D gene (8 bases). Trimming stripped 0 bases from V and 11 bases from J, with 16 bases between. The V gene's germline CDR1 is SGHRS and CDR2 YFSETQ. CDR3 length: 14 residues. The chain's CDR3 is CASSLAGGTGGQYF. The CDR3 nucleotides are TGCGCCAGCAGCTTGGCCGGGGGGACAGGCGGGCAGTATTTT.

The chain is built from TRBV29-1 and TRBJ2-1, with D hard to call. CDR3 length equals 15 residues. V was cut by 7 bases and J by 6 bases, with 22 bases left in between. The germline V gene has CDR1 SQVTM and CDR2 ANQGSEA. As DNA, the CDR3 is TGCAGCGCAATCCCGTCCCCATTCTACGGCAATGAGCAGTTCTTC. This codes for CSAIPSPFYGNEQFF.

This chain links TRBV3-1 with TRBJ1-2; unclear D gene. The CDR3 has 12 residues. Per germline, CDR1 LGHDT and CDR2 YNNKEL (reference sequence). Trimming took off 0 bases at V and 7 bases at J, with 6 bases between the two ends. The CDR3 loop is CASSQENRGYTF. The CDR3 DNA is TGTGCCAGCAGCCAAGAAAACCGTGGCTACACCTTC.

The genes are TRBV4-1 and TRBJ1-1; D gene uncertain. Germline assignment: CDR1 MGHRA and CDR2 YSYEKL. Trimming pared 0 bases from V and 1 base from J, leaving 6 bases between. This CDR3 region has 14 residues. DNA for the CDR3: TGCGCCAGCAGCCAAGAAGGGCAGAACACTGAAGCTTTCTTT. Translating it yields CASSQEGQNTEAFF.

This clonotype has just a few counts. The chain joins TRBV7-6 to TRBJ2-5, with 8 bases fitting TRBD1. The V segment lost 1 base and the J segment 4 bases; nucleotides outside the gene matches: 5. The CDR3 covers 15 residues. Germline V gene lookup returns CDR1 SGHVS and CDR2 FNYEAQ. CDR3 DNA sequence: TGTGCCAGCAGCTTAGATACAGGGGGTTCAGAGACCCAGTACTTC. Residues: CASSLDTGGSETQYF. Based on the CDR3 plus reference TRBV7-6 and TRBJ2-5, the full variable domain is GAGVSQSPRYKVTKRGQDVALRCDPISGHVSLYWYRQALGQGPEFLTYFNYEAQQDKSGLPNDRFSAERPEGSISTLTIQRTEQRDSAMYRCASSLDTGGSETQYFGPGTRLLVL.

The V gene is TRBV5-1, the J gene TRBJ2-3; D is possibly TRBD1 or TRBD2 (5 bases each). Germline CDR1 is SGHRS and CDR2 is YFSETQ. V was trimmed by 7 bases and J by 0 bases, leaving 15 bases between them. There are 15 residues in the CDR3. CDR3 residues: CASSRDGDSTDTQYF. CDR3 sequence (DNA): TGCGCCAGCTCGAGGGACGGGGATAGCACAGATACGCAGTATTTT.

The chain is built from TRBV4-1 and TRBJ1-2, with D perhaps TRBD1 (6 bases). Germline lookup yields CDR1 MGHRA and CDR2 YSYEKL. Trimming left V 10 bases short and J 5 bases short, with 14 bases between. The CDR3 has 12 amino acids. Here the CDR3 reads CAINREGYGYTF. CDR3 sequence (DNA): TGCGCCATCAACAGGGAAGGGTATGGCTACACCTTC.

This clonotype has just a few counts. This chain connects TRBV18 to TRBJ1-2; TRBD1 is a possible D gene (5 bases). The CDR3 covers 14 residues. V lost 3 bases to trimming and J lost 2 bases, with 10 bases between them. Per germline, CDR1 KGHSH and CDR2 LQKENI. The CDR3 loop is CASSPGQENYGYTF. In DNA, the CDR3 is TGTGCCAGCTCACCGGGGCAGGAAAACTATGGCTACACCTTC. Looking up the rest from reference TRBV18 and TRBJ1-2 gives the full variable domain: NAGVMQNPRHLVRRRGQEARLRCSPMKGHSHVYWYRQLPEEGLKFMVYLQKENIIDESGMPKERFSAEFPKEGPSILRIQQVVRGDSAAYFCASSPGQENYGYTFGSGTRLTVV.

The rearrangement uses TRBV6-6 and TRBJ2-3; D is possibly TRBD1 (5 bases). This CDR3 contains 15 residues. The V gene lost 1 base and the J gene lost 2 bases, with 10 bases spanning the gap. The V gene's germline CDR1 is MNHNY and CDR2 SVGAGI (reference sequence). The CDR3: CASSYYWGDTDTQYF. CDR3 nucleotide sequence: TGTGCCAGCAGTTACTATTGGGGCGACACAGATACGCAGTATTTT.